The 19 T cell receptor beta chains below all came from one sample that was sequenced in a study of blood T cell repertoires in COVID-19. The assay was immunoSEQ multiplex PCR, and TCRdb's table has in-frame clones only and misses some. The sample includes roughly 250,000 clones, about 81% of them seen just once. Sequenced: peripheral blood. These receptors all come from a woman aged 55-70 years with active or convalescent COVID-19.

The chain combines TRBV6-5 with TRBJ2-2; the match to TRBD1 covers 7 bases. Germline trimming cut 6 bases from V and 5 bases from J; bases unmatched to any gene: 9. Germline CDR1 is MNHEY and CDR2 is SVGAGI. CDR3 length: 15 amino acids. CDR3 coding DNA: TGTGCCAGCAGGCCCTACAGGGGTGAGACCGGGGAGCTGTTTTTT. Encoded protein: CASRPYRGETGELFF.

CDR3 in DNA: TGTGCCAGCAGTTACAACGCCCAAGGACACAGCTATGGCTACACCTTC. As protein: CASSYNAQGHSYGYTF. The chain joins TRBV6-6 to TRBJ1-2, with TRBD1 as a possible D gene (5 bases). This CDR3 region has 16 residues. V lost 2 bases and J lost 4, with 17 bases in between. Per germline, CDR1 MNHNY and CDR2 SVGAGI (reference sequence).

This clone was observed at least ten times. The V gene is TRBV6-2 or TRBV6-3, the J gene TRBJ2-7; 10 bases are shared with TRBD2. CDR3 length: 14 amino acids. Germline CDR1 and CDR2: MNHEY and SVGEGT. V lost 5 bases to trimming and J lost 5 bases; unmatched junction nucleotides: 6. CDR3 nucleotides: TGTGCCAGCAGTGGACAGGGACTAGCGCACGAGCAGTACTTC. Residues: CASSGQGLAHEQYF.

V is TRBV23-1 and J is TRBJ2-2; 8 nucleotides agree with TRBD1. Being an ORF, TRBV23-1 has a function that is uncertain. This CDR3 is 17 amino acids long. Trimming took 8 bases from V and 6 from J; bases not matched to a gene: 17. The CDR3 sequence is CASAEGQGAIYPGELFF. The CDR3, as DNA: TGCGCCAGCGCCGAGGGCCAGGGGGCCATCTACCCCGGGGAGCTGTTTTTT.

The chain is built from TRBV6-5 and TRBJ2-7; TRBD1 matches at 9 bases. Germline V lookup: CDR1 MNHEY, CDR2 SVGAGI. The trim removed 6 bases at V and 2 bases at J, leaving 5 bases unmatched. The CDR3 length is 14 residues. The DNA of the CDR3 is TGTGCCAGCAGAACGGGGGACAGGGCCTACGAGCAGTACTTC. Its translation is CASRTGDRAYEQYF.

V gene TRBV6-6 combines with J gene TRBJ1-4; TRBD1 matches 10 bases. CDR3 length: 15 residues. In germline, CDR1 is MNHNY, CDR2 SVGAGI (reference sequence). Unmatched junction bases numbered 5, after V lost 2 bases and J lost 8 bases. CDR3 sequence: CASSYTPTGGEKLFF. CDR3 DNA sequence: TGTGCCAGCAGTTACACCCCGACAGGGGGCGAAAAACTGTTTTTT.

V and J are TRBV19 and TRBJ1-2; no reliable D call. CDR1 is LNHDA and CDR2 is SQIVND in the germline V gene (reference sequence). The CDR3 runs to 14 residues. Deletions cut 5 bases from V and 1 base from J, with 11 bases between. In DNA form, the CDR3 reads TGTGCCAGTAGTGTCGTACAGAGTAACTATGGCTACACCTTC. It is translated as CASSVVQSNYGYTF.

The V call is TRBV15, the J call TRBJ2-2; TRBD2 is a possible D gene (6 bases). Germline V CDR1 and CDR2: LNHNV, YYDKDF (reference sequence). Trimming shortened V by 6 bases and J by 6 bases, and 8 bases separated the two germline ends. This CDR3 comprises 12 residues. The CDR3, as DNA: TGTGCCACCAGAGGGGACTCCGGGGAGCTGTTTTTT. It encodes CATRGDSGELFF.

This rearrangement joins TRBV28 to TRBJ2-1; 8 nucleotides match TRBD1. This CDR3 is 13 amino acids long. CDR1 is MDHEN and CDR2 is SYDVKM in the germline V gene. V lost 6 bases, J lost 8 bases, and 6 bases stayed unmatched. CDR3 DNA sequence: TGTGCCAGCAGGCGGACAGGGAGTGATGAGCAGTTCTTC. Residues: CASRRTGSDEQFF. Full variable domain (missing parts from reference TRBV28 and TRBJ2-1): DVKVTQSSRYLVKRTGEKVFLECVQDMDHENMFWYRQDPGLGLRLIYFSYDVKMKEKGDIPEGYSVSREKKERFSLILESASTNQTSMYLCASRRTGSDEQFFGPGTRLTVL.

The chain is built from TRBV2 and TRBJ1-1; 10 nucleotides align to TRBD1. The V and J ends lost 5 bases and 1 base, in that order; junction bases with no gene match: 4. CDR1 SNHLY and CDR2 FYNNEI come from the germline V gene. This CDR3 spans 15 amino acids. The CDR3 reads CASSPRQGANTEAFF. CDR3 nucleotides: TGTGCCAGCAGTCCCCGACAGGGGGCGAACACTGAAGCTTTCTTT.

This sequence joins TRBV4-1 and TRBJ1-1; maybe TRBD1 (5 bases). Germline CDR1 MGHRA, CDR2 YSYEKL. Trimming left V 1 base short and J 7 bases short, with 10 bases between. The CDR3 has 13 amino acids. The CDR3 is CASSQARAYEAFF. DNA of the CDR3: TGCGCCAGCAGCCAAGCCAGGGCTTATGAAGCTTTCTTT.

This clone was detected a few times. The CDR3, as DNA: TGTGCCAGCAGCTTAAAAGGGAGGACCTACAATCAGCCCCAGCATTTT. It translates to CASSLKGRTYNQPQHF. The chain uses TRBV11-3 and TRBJ1-5; D ambiguous. The CDR3 spans 16 residues. Germline assignment: CDR1 SGHNT and CDR2 YENEEA. Trimming cost V 2 bases and J 3 bases, with 14 bases left between them.

The chain recombines TRBV5-1 with TRBJ2-3, with D possibly being TRBD1 (6 bases). From germline, CDR1 is SGHRS and CDR2 YFSETQ. V shed 9 bases and J shed 0 bases, with 14 bases lying between them. The CDR3 has 14 residues. CDR3 nucleotides: TGCGCCACCCGAGGGACACTGAGCACAGATACGCAGTATTTT. This gives the protein CATRGTLSTDTQYF.

The V and J genes are TRBV19 and TRBJ1-6; D is possibly TRBD1 (6 bases). The V gene's germline CDR1 is LNHDA and CDR2 SQIVND (reference sequence). The CDR3 contains 14 residues. The V gene lost 5 bases and the J gene lost 7 bases, with 12 bases spanning the gap. Written as DNA, the CDR3 is TGTGCCAGTAGTGCACAGGGAGGGAATTCACCCCTCCACTTT. Protein: CASSAQGGNSPLHF. The full variable domain, its missing parts supplied by reference TRBV19 and TRBJ1-6, is DGGITQSPKYLFRKEGQNVTLSCEQNLNHDAMYWYRQDPGQGLRLIYYSQIVNDFQKGDIAEGYSVSREKKESFPLTVTSAQKNPTAFYLCASSAQGGNSPLHFGNGTRLTVT.

The chain carries TRBV9 and TRBJ1-3, with TRBD1 matching over 7 bases. CDR3 length equals 18 residues. Germline CDR1 SGDLS, CDR2 YYNGEE. J lost 0 bases, V lost 0 bases, and 9 bases had no gene match. CDR3 DNA sequence: TGTGCCAGCAGCGTAGATGCAGGGGGTGGACTCTCTGGAAACACCATATATTTT. Its translation: CASSVDAGGGLSGNTIYF.

The chain recombines TRBV9 with TRBJ2-7; 8 positions agree with TRBD1. Losses at the gene ends were 3 bases for V and 3 bases for J; bases not matched to a gene: 5. Germline V CDR1 and CDR2: SGDLS, YYNGEE. The CDR3 length is 14 residues. The CDR3 nucleotides read TGTGCCAGCAGCGAGAGGACAGGGAACTACGAGCAGTACTTC. Its protein product is CASSERTGNYEQYF.

This chain links TRBV7-6 with TRBJ1-1; D is unclear. The CDR3 has 17 residues. V was shortened by 1 base and J by 1 base, with 16 bases between the two germline ends. The germline CDR1 and CDR2 sequences are SGHVS and FNYEAQ. CDR3 protein: CASSLVASPVTNTEAFF. CDR3 DNA sequence: TGTGCCAGCAGCTTAGTAGCCTCTCCGGTTACGAACACTGAAGCTTTCTTT.

The chain uses TRBV9 and TRBJ1-4; TRBD1 might be the D (5 bases). The CDR3 length is 14 residues. CDR1 and CDR2 from the germline V gene are SGDLS and YYNGEE. The ends were cut back, 4 bases at V and 7 bases at J, with 14 bases in the middle. The CDR3 loop reads CASSPRGDGEKLFF. The CDR3 nucleotides are TGTGCCAGCAGCCCGCGGGGGGACGGTGAAAAACTGTTTTTT. Together with reference TRBV9 and TRBJ1-4, the CDR3 gives the full variable domain: DSGVTQTPKHLITATGQRVTLRCSPRSGDLSVYWYQQSLDQGLQFLIQYYNGEERAKGNILERFSAQQFPDLHSELNLSSLELGDSALYFCASSPRGDGEKLFFGSGTQLSVL.

The chain employs TRBV6-2 or TRBV6-3 and TRBJ1-1; 8 bases agree with TRBD1. The CDR3 length is 15 residues. The germline CDR1 and CDR2 sequences are MNHEY and SVGEGT. The V and J ends lost 2 bases and 5 bases, in that order; junction bases with no gene match: 7. CDR3 sequence (DNA): TGTGCCAGCAGTTACCCCAGGACAGGGTGGACTGAAGCTTTCTTT. This translates into CASSYPRTGWTEAFF.